Detailed here is one T cell receptor beta chain. There is no known antigen for this receptor. No much larger clonotype is one base removed from it; base qualities were not supplied. Including the terminal cysteine and phenylalanine, the CDR3 comprises 17 residues. The DNA shown is the 51-base CDR3, in frame from base 1. As encoded in the germline V gene, CDR1 is MDHEN while CDR2 is SYDVKM. Germline trimming: 7 bases from V, 0 bases from J; junction bases outside gene matches: 11. This sample stems from a study of CD8+ T cells in alopecia areata (dated by TCRdb to 2016 to 2018). Study-level background: Treated patients were enrolled in an open-label pilot trial of oral tofacitinib, 5 to 10 mg twice daily, for moderate-to-severe alopecia areata. Biopsies were taken from tofacitinib-treated patients at baseline and again at 4 and 24 weeks into treatment, and several of those patients also had a later scalp biopsy. To study T cell clonal expansion in alopecia areata, the researchers applied high-throughput TCRbeta sequencing to both the C3H/HeJ mouse model and human patients. Scalp clonality was compared among normal scalp (n=4), patchy alopecia areata scalp (n=8), and alopecia totalis/universalis scalp (n=8). The RNA source kit depended on sample type: the PAXgene miRNA kit for fixed scalp, the miRNeasy kit for PBMCs, and the RNeasy kit for mouse skin. immunoSEQ multiplex PCR using 35 Vbeta forward primers and 13 Jbeta reverse primers was used to amplify TCRbeta CDR3 regions. Tofacitinib was given for 6 to 18 months, followed by 6 months of follow-up off drug to assess delayed response and recurrence. In humans, TCRbeta sequencing was performed on scalp tissue and on sorted CD4+ and CD8+ peripheral blood T cells from healthy controls and from patients with patchy or totalis/universalis alopecia areata.

The library was prepared using the immunoSEQ multiplex PCR assay. For TCR sequencing, RNA was extracted from every sample and reverse transcribed into cDNA to serve as template. First-strand cDNA was synthesized using SuperScript III with a 2:1 mix of oligo-dT and random hexamers. A synthetic immune receptor repertoire was used to gauge amplification bias, and whatever bias remained was removed computationally. Per the original workflow: Raw reads were preprocessed to remove errors, and CDR3 was defined by IMGT conventions from the conserved cysteine to phenylalanine. Clonality was computed by normalizing Shannon entropy by log2 of the number of productive unique TCRs and subtracting the result from 1. Whether each scalp clone was CD4 or CD8 was inferred by checking scalp TCRbeta sequences against the CD4 and CD8 repertoires from sorted blood. This immuneACCESS table, as held by TCRdb, lists in-frame sequences with V and J called but not all clones. Of the missing ones, under half trace to an unresolved V gene in checked studies; the others have no known cause. That table gives V, J and clone size, and the DNA gave D and trimming. This sample gives about 14,000 clones in total; under 60% of them show up just once. The ten largest make up roughly a tenth of the sample.

The sample's time point label, in plain terms: baseline before oral tofacitinib. From alopecia areata patients, peripheral blood was collected along with lesional scalp punch biopsies. Human scalp biopsies went straight into PAXgene tissue containers for immediate fixation. The research as a whole found: Compared with normal scalp, lesional scalp had higher clonality and more expanded CD8+ clones, particularly in alopecia totalis/universalis, a pattern that suggests antigenic drive. Shared TCR sequences between patients were less evident than in mice, which may be partly attributable to HLA diversity in the patient population. Resident alphabeta T cells in normal human skin are also sequenced, complicating scalp TCR repertoire analysis, unlike mouse skin dominated by gammadelta T cells.

The V and J segments used are TRBV28 and TRBJ2-3; 9 bases in the middle match TRBD2. The source material was skin, sampled at week 0. The receptor was derived from a human donor with alopecia areata. The nucleotide sequence is given as TGTGCCAGCAATATACTAGCGGGCCAGCTTAGCACAGATACGCAGTATTTT. It codes for CASNILAGQLSTDTQYF.